This record looks at one T cell receptor beta chain sequence and its context. The data stem from a study of T cells in tumors and immune-related adverse events. Assay: immunoSEQ multiplex PCR; the TCRdb copy retains only in-frame clones and omits some. The sample shows about 22,000 clones, 85% to 95% of them seen only once. This CDR3 region has 14 residues. Germline V CDR1 and CDR2: SEHNR, FQNEAQ (reference sequence). V was trimmed by 2 bases and J by 8 bases, leaving 15 bases between them. This receptor was identified in a female donor with metastatic renal cell carcinoma. The material sequenced was lymph node tissue, taken from a patient treated with anti-PD-1 therapy. J is TRBJ1-2 and V is TRBV7-9, with D perhaps matching TRBD1 (5 bases). The CDR3 here is CASSLIIGGVGYTF. The CDR3 region has the DNA TGTGCCAGCAGCTTAATCATCGGGGGTGTGGGCTACACCTTC. The full variable domain, in which reference TRBV7-9 and TRBJ1-2 provide the parts outside the CDR3, is DTGVSQNPRHKITKRGQNVTFRCDPISEHNRLYWYRQTLGQGPEFLTYFQNEAQLEKSRLLSDRFSAERPKGSFSTLEIQRTEQGDSAMYLCASSLIIGGVGYTFGSGTRLTVV.